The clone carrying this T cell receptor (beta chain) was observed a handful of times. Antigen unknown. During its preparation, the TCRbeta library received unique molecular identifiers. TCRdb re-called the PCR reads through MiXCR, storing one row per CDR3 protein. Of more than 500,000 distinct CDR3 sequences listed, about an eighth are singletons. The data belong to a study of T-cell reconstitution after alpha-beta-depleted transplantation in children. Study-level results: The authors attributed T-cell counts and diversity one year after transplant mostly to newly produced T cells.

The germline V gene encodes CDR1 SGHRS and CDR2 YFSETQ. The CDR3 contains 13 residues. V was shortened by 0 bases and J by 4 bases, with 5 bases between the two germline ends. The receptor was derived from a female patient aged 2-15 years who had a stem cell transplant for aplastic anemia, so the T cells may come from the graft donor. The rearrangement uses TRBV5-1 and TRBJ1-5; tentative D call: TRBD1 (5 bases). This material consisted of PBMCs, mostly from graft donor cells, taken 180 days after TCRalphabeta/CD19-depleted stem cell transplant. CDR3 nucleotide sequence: TGCGCCAGCAGCTTGGGGACAAATCAGCCCCAGCATTTT. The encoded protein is CASSLGTNQPQHF.